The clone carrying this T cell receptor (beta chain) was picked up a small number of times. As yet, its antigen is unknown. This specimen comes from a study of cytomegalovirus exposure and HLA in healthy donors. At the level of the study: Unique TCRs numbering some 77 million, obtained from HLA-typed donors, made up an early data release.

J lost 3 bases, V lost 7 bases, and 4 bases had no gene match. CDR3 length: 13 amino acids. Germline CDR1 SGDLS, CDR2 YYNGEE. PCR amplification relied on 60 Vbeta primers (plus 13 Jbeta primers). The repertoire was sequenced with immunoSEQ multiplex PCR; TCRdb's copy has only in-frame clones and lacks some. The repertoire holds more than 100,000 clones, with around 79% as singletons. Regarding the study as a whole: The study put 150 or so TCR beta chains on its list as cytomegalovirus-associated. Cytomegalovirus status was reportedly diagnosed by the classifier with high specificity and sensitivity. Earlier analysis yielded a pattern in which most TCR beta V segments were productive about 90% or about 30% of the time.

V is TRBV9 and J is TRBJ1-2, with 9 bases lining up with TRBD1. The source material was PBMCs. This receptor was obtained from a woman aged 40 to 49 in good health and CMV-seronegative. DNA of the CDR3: TGTGCCAGCTCCGGGACAGGGCACTATGGCTACACCTTC. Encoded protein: CASSGTGHYGYTF.